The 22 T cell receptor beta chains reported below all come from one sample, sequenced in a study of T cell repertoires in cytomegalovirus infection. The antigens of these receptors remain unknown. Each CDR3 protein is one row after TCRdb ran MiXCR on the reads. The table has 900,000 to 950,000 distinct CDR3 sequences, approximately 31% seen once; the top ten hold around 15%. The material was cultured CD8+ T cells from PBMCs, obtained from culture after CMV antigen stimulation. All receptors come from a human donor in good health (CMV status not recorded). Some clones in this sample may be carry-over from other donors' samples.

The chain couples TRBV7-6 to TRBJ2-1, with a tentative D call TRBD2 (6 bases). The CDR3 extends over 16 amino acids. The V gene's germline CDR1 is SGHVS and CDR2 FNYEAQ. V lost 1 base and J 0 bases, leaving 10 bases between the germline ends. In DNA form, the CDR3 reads TGTGCCAGCAGCTTAGGAACTAGCACCTCCTACAATGAGCAGTTCTTC. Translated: CASSLGTSTSYNEQFF.

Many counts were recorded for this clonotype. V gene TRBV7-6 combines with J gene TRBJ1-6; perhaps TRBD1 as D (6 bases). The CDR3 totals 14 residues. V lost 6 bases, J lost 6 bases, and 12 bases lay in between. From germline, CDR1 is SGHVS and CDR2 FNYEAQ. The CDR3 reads CASSSDRINSPLHF. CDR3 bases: TGTGCCAGCAGTTCTGACAGGATTAATTCACCCCTCCACTTT.

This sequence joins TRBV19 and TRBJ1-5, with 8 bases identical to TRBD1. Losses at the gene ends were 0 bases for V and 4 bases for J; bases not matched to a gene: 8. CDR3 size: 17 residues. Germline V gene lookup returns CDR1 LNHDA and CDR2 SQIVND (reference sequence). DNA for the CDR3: TGTGCCAGTAGTATAGAAGTGGGGACAGGAATTAATCAGCCCCAGCATTTT. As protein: CASSIEVGTGINQPQHF. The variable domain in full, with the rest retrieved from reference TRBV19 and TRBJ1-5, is DGGITQSPKYLFRKEGQNVTLSCEQNLNHDAMYWYRQDPGQGLRLIYYSQIVNDFQKGDIAEGYSVSREKKESFPLTVTSAQKNPTAFYLCASSIEVGTGINQPQHFGDGTRLSIL.

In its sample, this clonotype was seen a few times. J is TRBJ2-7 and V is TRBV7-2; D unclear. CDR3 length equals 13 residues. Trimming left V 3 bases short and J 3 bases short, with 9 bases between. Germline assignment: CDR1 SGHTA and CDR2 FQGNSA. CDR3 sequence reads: CASSFSKFYEQYV. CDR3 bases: TGTGCCAGCAGCTTCTCTAAATTCTACGAGCAGTACGTC.

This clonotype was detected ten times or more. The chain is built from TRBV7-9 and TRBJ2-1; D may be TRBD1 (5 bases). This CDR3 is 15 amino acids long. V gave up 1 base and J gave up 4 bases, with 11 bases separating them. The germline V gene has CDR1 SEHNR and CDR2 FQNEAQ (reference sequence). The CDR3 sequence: CASSLGDSRYNEQFF. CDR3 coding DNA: TGTGCCAGCAGCTTAGGAGACAGTCGGTACAATGAGCAGTTCTTC.

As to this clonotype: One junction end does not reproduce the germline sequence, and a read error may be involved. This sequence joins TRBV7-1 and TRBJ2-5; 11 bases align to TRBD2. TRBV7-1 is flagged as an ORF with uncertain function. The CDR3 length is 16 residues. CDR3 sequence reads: CASSYLAGGYQETQYF. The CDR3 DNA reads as TGTGCTAGCAGCTACCTAGCGGGGGGATACCAAGAGACCCAGTACTTC.

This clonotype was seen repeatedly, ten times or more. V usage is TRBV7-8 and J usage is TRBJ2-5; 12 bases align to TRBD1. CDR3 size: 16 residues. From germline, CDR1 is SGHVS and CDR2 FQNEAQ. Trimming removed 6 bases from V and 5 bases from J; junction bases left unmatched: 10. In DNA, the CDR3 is TGTGCCAGCAGACCTATCCGGGACAGGGGGCGGGAGACCCAGTACTTC. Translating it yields CASRPIRDRGRETQYF.

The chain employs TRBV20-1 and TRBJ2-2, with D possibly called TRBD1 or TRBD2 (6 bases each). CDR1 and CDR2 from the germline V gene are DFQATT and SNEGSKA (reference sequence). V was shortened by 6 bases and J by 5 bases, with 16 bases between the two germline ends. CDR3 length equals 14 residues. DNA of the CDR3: TGCAGTGCGACCCATGGGGGGCGTACCGGGGAGCTGTTTTTT. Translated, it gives CSATHGGRTGELFF.

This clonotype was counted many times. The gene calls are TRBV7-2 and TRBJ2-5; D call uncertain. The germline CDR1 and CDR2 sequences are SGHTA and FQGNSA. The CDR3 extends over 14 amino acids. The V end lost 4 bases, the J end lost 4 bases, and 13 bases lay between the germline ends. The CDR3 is CASSSWEGLETQYF. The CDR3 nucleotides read TGTGCCAGCAGCTCCTGGGAAGGGCTAGAGACCCAGTACTTC.

DNA for the CDR3: TGTGCCAGCAGCCCTGGGACACCAAGGACTTCACCCCTCCACTTT. This translates into CASSPGTPRTSPLHF. The rearrangement joins TRBV12-3 or TRBV12-4 to TRBJ1-6; possible D gene TRBD1, 6 bases. Trimming removed 6 bases at V and 9 bases at J, with 18 bases between. The CDR3 totals 15 residues.

The CDR3 nucleotides are TGTGCCAGTAGTCCCGGCCCCCTCGGCTATGGCTACACCTTC. It yields the protein CASSPGPLGYGYTF. The J gene is TRBJ1-2, the V gene TRBV19; D gene unclear. This CDR3 comprises 14 residues. CDR1 LNHDA and CDR2 SQIVND come from the germline V gene (reference sequence). The germline V and J ends were trimmed by 5 bases and 4 bases, with 14 bases remaining between them.

The DNA for the CDR3 is TGTGCCACCAGCAGGAACCGACAGGACCACTATGGCTACACCTTC. The encoded protein is CATSRNRQDHYGYTF. The gene calls are TRBV15 and TRBJ1-2, with D maybe TRBD1 (6 bases). There are 15 residues in the CDR3. The germline V and J ends were trimmed by 3 bases and 3 bases, with 14 bases remaining between them. Looked up from germline, CDR1 is LNHNV and CDR2 is YYDKDF (reference sequence).

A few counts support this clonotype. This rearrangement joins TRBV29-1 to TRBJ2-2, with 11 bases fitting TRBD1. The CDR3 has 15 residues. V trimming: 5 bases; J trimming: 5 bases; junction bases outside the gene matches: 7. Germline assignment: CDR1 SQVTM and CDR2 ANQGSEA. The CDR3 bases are TGCAGCGTTCGTTCCCGGGACAGGGGGACCGGGGAGCTGTTTTTT. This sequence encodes CSVRSRDRGTGELFF.

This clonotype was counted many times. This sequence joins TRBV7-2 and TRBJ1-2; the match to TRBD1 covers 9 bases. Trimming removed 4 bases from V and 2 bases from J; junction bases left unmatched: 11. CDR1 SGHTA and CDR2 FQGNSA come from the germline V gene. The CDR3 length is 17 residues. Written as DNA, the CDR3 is TGTGCCAGCAGCTACCTAACCGGACAGGGGTTCAACTATGGCTACACCTTC. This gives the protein CASSYLTGQGFNYGYTF.

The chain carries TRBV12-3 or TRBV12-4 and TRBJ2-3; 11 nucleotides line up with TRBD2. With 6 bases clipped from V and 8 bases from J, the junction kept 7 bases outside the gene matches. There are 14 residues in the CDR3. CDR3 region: CASSKTSGATTQYF. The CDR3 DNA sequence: TGTGCCAGCAGCAAGACTAGCGGGGCTACTACGCAGTATTTT.

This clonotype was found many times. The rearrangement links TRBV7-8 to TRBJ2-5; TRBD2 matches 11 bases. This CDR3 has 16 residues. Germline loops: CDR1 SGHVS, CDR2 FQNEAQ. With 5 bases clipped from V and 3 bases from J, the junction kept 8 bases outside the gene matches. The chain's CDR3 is CASSASRLAGKETQYF. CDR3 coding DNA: TGTGCCAGCAGCGCCTCGAGACTAGCGGGGAAAGAGACCCAGTACTTC.

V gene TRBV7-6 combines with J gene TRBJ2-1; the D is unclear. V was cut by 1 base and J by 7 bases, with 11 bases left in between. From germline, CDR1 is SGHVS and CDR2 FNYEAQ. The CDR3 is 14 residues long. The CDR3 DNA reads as TGTGCCAGCAGCTTAGGGTCCCAAGGGAATGAGCAGTTCTTC. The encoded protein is CASSLGSQGNEQFF.

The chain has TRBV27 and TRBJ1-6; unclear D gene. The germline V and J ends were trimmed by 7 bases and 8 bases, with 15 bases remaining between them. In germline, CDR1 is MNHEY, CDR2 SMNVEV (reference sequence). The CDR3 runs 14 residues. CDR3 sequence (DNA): TGTGCCAGCACTCCTGGGGTTCTTGATTCACCCCTCCACTTT. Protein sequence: CASTPGVLDSPLHF.

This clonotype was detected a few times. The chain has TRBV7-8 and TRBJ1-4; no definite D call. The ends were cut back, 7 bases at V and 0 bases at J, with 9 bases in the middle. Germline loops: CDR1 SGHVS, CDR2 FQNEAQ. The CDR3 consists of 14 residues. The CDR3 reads CASTLRSTNEKLFF. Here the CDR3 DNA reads TGTGCCAGCACCCTCCGGTCAACTAATGAAAAACTGTTTTTT.

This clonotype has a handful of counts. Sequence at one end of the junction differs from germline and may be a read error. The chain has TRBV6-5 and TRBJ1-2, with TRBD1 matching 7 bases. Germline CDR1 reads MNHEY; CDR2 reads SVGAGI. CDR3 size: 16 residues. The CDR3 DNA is TGTGCCAGCAGATACTCCCGGGACAGAGAAGACTATGGCTACACCTTC. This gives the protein CASRYSRDREDYGYTF.

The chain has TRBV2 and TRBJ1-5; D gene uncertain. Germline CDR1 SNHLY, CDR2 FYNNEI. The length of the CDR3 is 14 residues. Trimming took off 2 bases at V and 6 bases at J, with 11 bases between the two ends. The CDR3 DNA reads TGTGCCAGCAGTGAAATGGGAGGCGGTCAGCCCCAGCATTTT. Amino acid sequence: CASSEMGGGQPQHF.

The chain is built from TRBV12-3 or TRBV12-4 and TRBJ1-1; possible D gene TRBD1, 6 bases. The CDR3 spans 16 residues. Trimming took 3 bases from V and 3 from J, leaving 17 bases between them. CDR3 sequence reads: CASSFILRGQDTEAFF. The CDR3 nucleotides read TGTGCCAGCAGTTTCATTCTCAGGGGTCAGGACACTGAAGCTTTCTTT.